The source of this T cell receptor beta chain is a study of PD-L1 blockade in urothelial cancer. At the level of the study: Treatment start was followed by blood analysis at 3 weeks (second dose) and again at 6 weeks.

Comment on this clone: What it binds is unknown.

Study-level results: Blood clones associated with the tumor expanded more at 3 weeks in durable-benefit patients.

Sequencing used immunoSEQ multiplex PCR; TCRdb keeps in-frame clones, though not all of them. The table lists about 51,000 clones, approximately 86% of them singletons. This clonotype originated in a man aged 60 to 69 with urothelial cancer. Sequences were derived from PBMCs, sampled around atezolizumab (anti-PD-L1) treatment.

The CDR3 DNA is TGTGCCAGCAGTTTATCGGCCCGACAGATAAACTATGGCTACACCTTC. Its protein product is CASSLSARQINYGYTF. The chain employs TRBV27 and TRBJ1-2, with D perhaps matching TRBD1 (5 bases). The CDR3 loop spans 16 amino acids. Trimming took off 0 bases at V and 2 bases at J, with 13 bases between the two ends. Germline CDR1 reads MNHEY; CDR2 reads SMNVEV (reference sequence).